This TCR beta chain was recorded in a study of response to subunit inactivated influenza vaccine. Study observations and caveats: Every seasonal influenza vaccination brings in few new T cells, the authors suggested.

TCRdb recomputed calls from the RT-PCR reads with MiXCR, one row per CDR3 protein. The sample shows about 310,000 distinct CDR3 sequences, about a fifth of them seen only once. Remarks on this clonotype: Its antigen is not identified.

The germline CDR1 and CDR2 sequences are SGHRS and YFSETQ. With 4 bases clipped from V and 2 bases from J, the junction kept 3 bases outside the gene matches. The CDR3 sequence is 14 residues long. The origin of this receptor is a man aged 50 to 69 who received an inactivated influenza vaccine. The chain has TRBV5-1 and TRBJ1-3; 7 bases are a match to TRBD1. This sample comprised PBMCs from blood, obtained approximately 20 months after vaccination. CDR3 in DNA: TGCGCCAGCAGCGAAGGGACAGCTGGAAACACCATATATTTT. It codes for CASSEGTAGNTIYF.